This T cell receptor (beta chain) is from a study of T-cell memory formation after mild COVID-19. Study results and caveats: Mainly CM and EM harbored the contracting CD4+ clones; mainly EMRA harbored the CD8+ ones. That cross-reactive memory joined was suggested by some responding clones appearing in pre-infection memory.

TCRdb reprocessed the 5' RACE reads with MiXCR, giving one entry per CDR3 protein. The sample has 450,000 to 650,000 distinct CDR3 sequences; 20% to 25% are singletons. About this clonotype: Its cognate antigen is unknown.

CDR1 and CDR2 from the germline V gene are SGHKS and YYEKEE (reference sequence). The CDR3 has 16 amino acids. Trimming left V 0 bases short and J 6 bases short, with 19 bases between. The rearrangement links TRBV5-5 to TRBJ2-7; D not resolved. Sequencing was done on a sample of PBMCs or a T cell subset sorted from them (not recorded which). This sequence originates from an adult woman who had mild COVID-19 (a few samples of this study predate the infection). Cell type and time point are not known. CDR3 in amino acids: CASSLGPTQTYGEQYF. DNA for the CDR3: TGTGCCAGCAGCTTGGGACCCACTCAAACTTACGGCGAGCAGTACTTC.